The TCR beta chain described here comes from a study of cytomegalovirus exposure and HLA in healthy donors. The PCR ran on 60 Vbeta and 13 Jbeta primers. This table comes from immunoSEQ multiplex PCR, and its TCRdb copy is limited to in-frame clones, with some not included. The table includes 80,000 or so clones, 65% to 85% detected once. Germline CDR1 reads SGHTA; CDR2 reads FQGNSA. The length of the CDR3 is 15 residues. The chain joins TRBV7-2 to TRBJ2-5; the match to TRBD2 covers 7 bases. The last part of the DNA fits TRBJ2-7 better; the J call may be wrong. Source material: PBMCs. The receptor was isolated from a man aged 55 to 69 in good health and CMV-seropositive. The CDR3 spells CASSTGLAVYYEQYF. CDR3 DNA sequence: TGTGCCAGCAGCACCGGCCTAGCGGTTTACTACGAGCAGTACTTC.